The rows below give T cell receptor beta chains drawn from one sample of a study of blood T cell repertoires in COVID-19. Clones were read by immunoSEQ multiplex PCR, and TCRdb kept only the in-frame ones, dropping some. The data hold approximately 52,000 clones, with roughly nine tenths observed a single time. Input material: peripheral blood. The receptors shown here come from a man in his sixties with active COVID-19. CDR3s include the opening cysteine and the closing phenylalanine or tryptophan. The D gene is left open where the match is weak. Only some rows state a clone size, as once, few, many or a class for expanded clones.

d_gene | j_gene | len | v_gene | abundance | CDR3aa | CDR3nt
TRBD2 | TRBJ2-2 | 15 | TRBV6-4 | . | CASSRTSGNTGELFF | TGTGCCAGCAGTCGAACTAGCGGCAACACCGGGGAGCTGTTTTTT
TRBD1 | TRBJ1-1 | 13 | TRBV19 | . | CASSKAGGLEAFF | TGTGCCAGTAGTAAGGCAGGGGGCTTGGAAGCTTTCTTT
TRBD2 | TRBJ2-1 | 15 | TRBV19 | . | CASSTSGSRINEQFF | TGTGCCAGTAGTACTAGCGGGAGCCGGATCAATGAGCAGTTCTTC
TRBD1 | TRBJ2-7 | 15 | TRBV2 | once | CASSHTGQGFNEQYF | TGTGCCAGCAGCCATACGGGACAGGGGTTCAACGAGCAGTACTTC
TRBD1 | TRBJ2-7 | 16 | TRBV7-9 | few | CASSLGQGAPSYEQYF | TGTGCCAGCAGCTTGGGACAGGGGGCGCCCTCCTACGAGCAGTACTTC
. | TRBJ1-1 | 13 | TRBV7-9 | . | CASSSGQNTEAFF | TGTGCCAGCAGCTCTGGACAGAACACTGAAGCTTTCTTT
TRBD1 | TRBJ1-1 | 13 | TRBV29-1 | once | CSALTGRWTEAFF | TGCAGCGCCCTGACAGGGCGATGGACTGAAGCTTTCTTT
TRBD1 | TRBJ1-3 | 13 | TRBV7-9 | few | CARDRASGNTIYF | TGTGCCCGCGACAGGGCCTCTGGAAACACCATATATTTT
. | TRBJ2-6 | 15 | TRBV29-1 | . | CSVVTGLAGANVLTF | TGCAGCGTTGTTACAGGGCTCGCTGGGGCCAACGTCCTGACTTTC
. | TRBJ1-2 | 14 | TRBV3-1/TRBV3-2 | . | CASSSRGYNYGYTF | TGTGCCAGCAGCTCCCGGGGGTATAACTATGGCTACACCTTC
. | TRBJ2-1 | 15 | TRBV7-2 | . | CASSLASSSYNEQFF | TGTGCCAGCAGCTTAGCTAGTAGCTCCTACAATGAGCAGTTCTTC
. | TRBJ2-7 | 14 | TRBV21-1 | few | CASSKVTPSYEQYF | TGTGCCAGCAGCAAAGTAACACCATCCTACGAGCAGTACTTC
TRBD2 | TRBJ2-5 | 20 | TRBV27 | . | CASSRLRTSGTQRGQETQYF | TGTGCCAGCAGTAGACTAAGGACTAGCGGGACTCAACGGGGGCAAGAGACCCAGTACTTC
. | TRBJ2-1 | 13 | TRBV5-1 | . | CASSSYLFDEQFF | TGCGCCAGCAGCTCCTACCTTTTCGATGAGCAGTTCTTC
. | TRBJ2-2 | 15 | TRBV11-1 | . | CASSPSAGNTGELFF | TGTGCCAGCAGTCCCAGCGCGGGGAACACCGGGGAGCTGTTTTTT
TRBD1 | TRBJ2-7 | 13 | TRBV3-1/TRBV3-2 | . | CASSRSDRAEQYF | TGTGCCAGCAGCCGATCAGACAGGGCCGAGCAGTACTTC
TRBD2 | TRBJ2-7 | 14 | TRBV10-2 | few | CASRPGAGGYEQYF | TGCGCCAGCAGACCGGGAGCGGGAGGGTACGAGCAGTACTTC
. | TRBJ1-1 | 14 | TRBV18 | . | CASSPRATNTEAFF | TGTGCCAGCTCACCGCGAGCTACTAACACTGAAGCTTTCTTT
TRBD2 | TRBJ2-1 | 16 | TRBV20-1 | . | CSASGDLAGDYNEQFF | TGCAGTGCTAGTGGGGACCTAGCGGGAGACTACAATGAGCAGTTCTTC
. | TRBJ2-7 | 13 | TRBV21-1 | . | CASGRDRGHEQYF | TGTGCCAGCGGCCGGGACAGGGGTCACGAGCAGTACTTC
. | TRBJ1-2 | 12 | TRBV12-3/TRBV12-4 | . | CASTRGAYGYTF | TGTGCCAGCACCCGGGGTGCCTATGGCTACACCTTC
. | TRBJ2-3 | 13 | TRBV4-3 | . | CASSQRSSDTQYF | TGCGCCAGCAGCCAAAGGAGCTCAGATACGCAGTATTTT
. | TRBJ2-1 | 12 | TRBV5-1 | . | CASSLTHNEQFF | TGCGCCAGCAGCTTAACTCACAATGAGCAGTTCTTC
TRBD1 | TRBJ2-7 | 14 | TRBV27 | . | CASRGTGGPYEQYF | TGTGCCAGCAGGGGGACAGGGGGCCCCTACGAGCAGTACTTC
. | TRBJ2-7 | 13 | TRBV7-8 | . | CASSLATDYEQYF | TGTGCCAGCAGCTTAGCAACAGACTACGAGCAGTACTTC
. | TRBJ1-1 | 16 | TRBV10-3 | . | CAISEPSGTKNTEAFF | TGTGCCATCAGTGAGCCGTCCGGGACAAAGAACACTGAAGCTTTCTTT